The 2 T cell receptor beta chains in this list originate from one sample, sequenced in a study of CD4 and CD8 cells across lung adenocarcinoma regions. TCRdb re-called the PCR reads through MiXCR, storing one row per CDR3 protein. The sample consists of about 20,000 distinct CDR3 sequences, approximately 54% of them appearing once. The specimen sequenced was CD8+ T cells from the center of a lung tumor. These receptors all come from a female donor with lung adenocarcinoma. The CD4 and CD8 labels of this study may be unreliable.

This chain links TRBV5-1 with TRBJ2-2, with TRBD2 matching over 14 bases. Germline CDR1 is SGHRS and CDR2 is YFSETQ. CDR3 length: 16 amino acids. V shed 7 bases, J shed 6 bases, and the junction held 8 bases outside the gene matches. The CDR3 coding sequence is TGCGCCAGCGGAGGGACTAGCGGGAGAAGATCCGGGGAGCTGTTTTTT. It yields the protein CASGGTSGRRSGELFF.

The CDR3 sequence is CASSLPRGLAANEQFF. The CDR3 nucleotides read TGTGCCAGCAGCTTACCAAGAGGACTAGCGGCTAATGAGCAGTTCTTC. The chain recombines TRBV7-9 with TRBJ2-1; 10 bases agree with TRBD2. V was pared by 2 bases and J by 7 bases, with 8 bases of the junction left unmatched. The CDR3 has 16 residues. Germline loops: CDR1 SEHNR, CDR2 FQNEAQ (reference sequence).